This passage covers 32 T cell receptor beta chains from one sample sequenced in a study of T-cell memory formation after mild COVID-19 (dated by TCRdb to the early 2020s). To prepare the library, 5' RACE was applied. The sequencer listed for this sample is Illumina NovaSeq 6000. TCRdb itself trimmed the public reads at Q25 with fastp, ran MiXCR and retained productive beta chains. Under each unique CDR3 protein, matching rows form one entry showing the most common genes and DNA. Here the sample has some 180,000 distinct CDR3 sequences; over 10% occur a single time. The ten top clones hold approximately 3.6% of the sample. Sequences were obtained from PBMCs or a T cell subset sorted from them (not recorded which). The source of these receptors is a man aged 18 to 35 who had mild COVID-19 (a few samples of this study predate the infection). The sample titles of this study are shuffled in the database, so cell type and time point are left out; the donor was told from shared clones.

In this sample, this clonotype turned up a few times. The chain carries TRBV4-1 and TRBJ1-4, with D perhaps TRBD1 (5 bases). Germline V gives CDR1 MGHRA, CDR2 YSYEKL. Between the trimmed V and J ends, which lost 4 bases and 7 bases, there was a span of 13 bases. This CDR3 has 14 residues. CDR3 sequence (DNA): TGCGCCAGCAGCCGCCCAGGGAACGGTGAAAAACTGTTTTTT. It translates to CASSRPGNGEKLFF.

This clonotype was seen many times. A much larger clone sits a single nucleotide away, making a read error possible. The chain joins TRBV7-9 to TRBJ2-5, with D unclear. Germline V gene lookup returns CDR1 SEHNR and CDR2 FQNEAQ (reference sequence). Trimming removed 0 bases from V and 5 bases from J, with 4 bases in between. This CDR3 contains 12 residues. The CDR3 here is CASSLAGETQYF. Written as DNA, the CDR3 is TGTGCCAGCAGCTTAGCGGGGGAGACCCAGTACTTC.

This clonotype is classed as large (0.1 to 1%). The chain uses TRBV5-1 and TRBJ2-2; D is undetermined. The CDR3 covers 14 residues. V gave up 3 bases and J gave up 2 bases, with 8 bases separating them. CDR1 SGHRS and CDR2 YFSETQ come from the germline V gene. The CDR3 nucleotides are TGCGCCAGCAGCTCCCCCACAAACACCGGGGAGCTGTTTTTT. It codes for CASSSPTNTGELFF. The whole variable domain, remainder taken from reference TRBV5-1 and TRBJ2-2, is KAGVTQTPRYLIKTRGQQVTLSCSPISGHRSVSWYQQTPGQGLQFLFEYFSETQRNKGNFPGRFSGRQFSNSRSEMNVSTLELGDSALYLCASSSPTNTGELFFGEGSRLTVL.

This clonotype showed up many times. DNA of the CDR3: TGCGCCAGCTCCTTGGGCCAGGGTTCGAGTTCGTACAATGAGCAGTTCTTC. Protein sequence: CASSLGQGSSSYNEQFF. The rearrangement links TRBV5-1 to TRBJ2-1; possible D gene TRBD1, 5 bases. Germline CDR1 SGHRS, CDR2 YFSETQ. The V end lost 7 bases, the J end lost 4 bases, and 24 bases lay between the germline ends. The length of the CDR3 is 17 residues.

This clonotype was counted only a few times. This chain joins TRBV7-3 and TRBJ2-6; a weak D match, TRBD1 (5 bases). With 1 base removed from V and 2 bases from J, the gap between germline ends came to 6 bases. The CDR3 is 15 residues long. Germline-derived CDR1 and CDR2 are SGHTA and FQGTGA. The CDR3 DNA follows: TGTGCCAGCAGCTTAAGGGGCACTGGGGCCAACGTCCTGACTTTC. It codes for CASSLRGTGANVLTF.

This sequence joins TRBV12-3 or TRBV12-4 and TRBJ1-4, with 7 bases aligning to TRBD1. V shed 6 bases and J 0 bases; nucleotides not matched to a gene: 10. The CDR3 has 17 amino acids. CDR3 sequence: CASSARIQGATNEKLFF. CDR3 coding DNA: TGTGCCAGCAGCGCCAGAATCCAGGGGGCAACTAATGAAAAACTGTTTTTT.

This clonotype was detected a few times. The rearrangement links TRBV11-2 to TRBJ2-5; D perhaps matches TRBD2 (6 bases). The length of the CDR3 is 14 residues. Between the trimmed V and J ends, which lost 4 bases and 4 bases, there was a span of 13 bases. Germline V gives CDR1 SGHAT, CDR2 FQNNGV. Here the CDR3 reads CASSSAGISETQYF. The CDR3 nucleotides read TGTGCCAGCAGCTCCGCGGGGATCTCAGAGACCCAGTACTTC.

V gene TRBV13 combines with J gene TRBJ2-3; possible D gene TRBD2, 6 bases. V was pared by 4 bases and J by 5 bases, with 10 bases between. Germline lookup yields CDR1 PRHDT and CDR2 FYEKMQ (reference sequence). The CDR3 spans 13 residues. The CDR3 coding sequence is TGTGCCAGCAGCTCCGGGGGAGAAGATACGCAGTATTTT. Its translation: CASSSGGEDTQYF.

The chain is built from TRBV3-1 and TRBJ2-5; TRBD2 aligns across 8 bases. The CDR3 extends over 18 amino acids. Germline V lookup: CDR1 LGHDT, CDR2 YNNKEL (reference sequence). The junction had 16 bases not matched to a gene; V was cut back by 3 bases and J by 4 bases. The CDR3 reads CASSHLMTGGVSSETQYF. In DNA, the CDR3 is TGTGCCAGCAGCCACCTGATGACGGGGGGGGTCTCGTCAGAGACCCAGTACTTC.

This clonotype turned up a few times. The CDR3 reads CSATVATSYNEQFF. CDR3 sequence (DNA): TGCAGTGCTACTGTAGCGACCTCCTACAATGAGCAGTTCTTC. The chain recombines TRBV20-1 with TRBJ2-1, with D possibly TRBD2 on 5 matching bases. The germline V gene encodes CDR1 DFQATT and CDR2 SNEGSKA (reference sequence). The CDR3 runs to 14 residues. V was cut by 4 bases and J by 0 bases, with 10 bases left in between.

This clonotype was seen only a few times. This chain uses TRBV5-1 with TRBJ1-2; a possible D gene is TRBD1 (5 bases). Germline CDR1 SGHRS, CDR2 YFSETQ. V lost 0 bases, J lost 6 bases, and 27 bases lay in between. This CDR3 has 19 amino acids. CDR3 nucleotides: TGCGCCAGCAGCTTGGCCACGGAGGGCACAGGCTTCGGAGGTGATGGCTACACCTTC. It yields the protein CASSLATEGTGFGGDGYTF.

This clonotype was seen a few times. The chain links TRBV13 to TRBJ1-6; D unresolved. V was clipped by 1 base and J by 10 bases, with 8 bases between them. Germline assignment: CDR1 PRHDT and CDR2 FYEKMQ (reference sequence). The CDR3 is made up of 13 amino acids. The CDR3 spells CASSLETSSPLHF. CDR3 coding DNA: TGTGCCAGCAGCTTAGAGACGAGCTCACCCCTCCACTTT.

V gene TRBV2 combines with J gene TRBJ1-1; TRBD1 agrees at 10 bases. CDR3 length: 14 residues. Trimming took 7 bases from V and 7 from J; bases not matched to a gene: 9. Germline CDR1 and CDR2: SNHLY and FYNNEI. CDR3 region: CASISDRGLGEAFF. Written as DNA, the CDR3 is TGTGCCAGCATTAGTGACAGGGGGCTAGGTGAAGCTTTCTTT. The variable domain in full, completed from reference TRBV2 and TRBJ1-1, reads EPEVTQTPSHQVTQMGQEVILRCVPISNHLYFYWYRQILGQKVEFLVSFYNNEISEKSEIFDDQFSVERPDGSNFTLKIRSTKLEDSAMYFCASISDRGLGEAFFGQGTRLTVV.

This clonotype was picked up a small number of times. The CDR3 sequence is CASSQTGADSPLHF. CDR3 DNA: TGTGCCAGCAGCCAGACAGGGGCTGATTCACCCCTCCACTTT. This chain uses TRBV4-2 with TRBJ1-6, with 8 bases that match TRBD1. The CDR3 spans 14 residues. With 3 bases clipped from V and 8 bases from J, the junction kept 3 bases outside the gene matches. Germline V gene sequence: CDR1 LGHNA, CDR2 YNFKEQ.

CDR3 sequence reads: CASSFRQGAWEQYF. CDR3 DNA: TGCGCCAGCAGCTTCCGTCAGGGGGCTTGGGAGCAGTACTTC. The J gene is TRBJ2-7, the V gene TRBV5-1, with TRBD1 matching over 8 bases. Trimming removed 2 bases from V and 7 bases from J; junction bases left unmatched: 8. Germline V gives CDR1 SGHRS, CDR2 YFSETQ. This CDR3 contains 14 residues.

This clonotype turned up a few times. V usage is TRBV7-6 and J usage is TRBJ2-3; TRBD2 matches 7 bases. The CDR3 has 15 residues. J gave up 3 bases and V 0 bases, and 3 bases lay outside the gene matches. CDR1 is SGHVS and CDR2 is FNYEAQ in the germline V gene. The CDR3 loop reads CASSLALGGTDTQYF. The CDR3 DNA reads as TGTGCCAGCAGCTTAGCCTTGGGGGGGACAGATACGCAGTATTTT.

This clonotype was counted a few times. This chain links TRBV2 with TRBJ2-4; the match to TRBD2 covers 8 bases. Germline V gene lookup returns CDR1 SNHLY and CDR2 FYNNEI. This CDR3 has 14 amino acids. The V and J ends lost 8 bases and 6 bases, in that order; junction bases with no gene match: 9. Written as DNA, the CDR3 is TGTGCCAGCGTACCGGGACTAGAGACAAACATTCAGTACTTC. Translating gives CASVPGLETNIQYF.

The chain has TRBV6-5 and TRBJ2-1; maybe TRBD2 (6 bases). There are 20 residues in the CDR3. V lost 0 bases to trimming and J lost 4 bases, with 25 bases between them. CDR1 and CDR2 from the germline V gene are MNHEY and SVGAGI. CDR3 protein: CASSYSPRNSRGGRYNEQFF. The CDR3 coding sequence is TGTGCCAGCAGTTACTCTCCGAGAAATTCGCGGGGCGGCCGGTACAATGAGCAGTTCTTC.

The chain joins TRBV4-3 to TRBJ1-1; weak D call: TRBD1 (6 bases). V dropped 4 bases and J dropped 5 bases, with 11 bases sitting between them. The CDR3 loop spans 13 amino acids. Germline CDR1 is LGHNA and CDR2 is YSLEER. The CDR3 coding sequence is TGCGCCAGCAGCCTTGTCCAGGGGACTGAAGCTTTCTTT. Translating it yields CASSLVQGTEAFF.

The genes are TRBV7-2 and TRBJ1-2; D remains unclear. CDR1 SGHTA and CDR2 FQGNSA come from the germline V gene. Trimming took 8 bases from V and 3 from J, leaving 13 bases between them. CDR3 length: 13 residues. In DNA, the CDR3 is TGTGCCAGCTCGACAATGCCGGACTATGGCTACACCTTC. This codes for CASSTMPDYGYTF.

CDR3 residues: CASSSYYRNSPLHF. Written as DNA, the CDR3 is TGTGCCAGCAGTTCTTACTACAGGAATTCACCCCTCCACTTT. V gene TRBV6-5 combines with J gene TRBJ1-6; tentatively, D is TRBD1 (5 bases). CDR3 length: 14 amino acids. V was clipped by 4 bases and J by 7 bases, with 11 bases between them. In germline, CDR1 is MNHEY, CDR2 SVGAGI.

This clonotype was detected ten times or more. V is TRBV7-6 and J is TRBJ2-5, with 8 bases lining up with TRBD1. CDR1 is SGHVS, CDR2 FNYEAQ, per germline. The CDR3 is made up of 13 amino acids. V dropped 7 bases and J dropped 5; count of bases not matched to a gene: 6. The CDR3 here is CASTLDRAETQYF. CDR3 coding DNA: TGTGCCAGCACCTTGGACAGGGCGGAGACCCAGTACTTC.

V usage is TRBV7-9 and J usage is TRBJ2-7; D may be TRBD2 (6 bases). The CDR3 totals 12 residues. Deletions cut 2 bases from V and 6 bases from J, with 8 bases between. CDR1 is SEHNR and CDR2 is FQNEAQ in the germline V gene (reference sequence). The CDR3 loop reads CASSLHGGEQYV. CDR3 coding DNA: TGTGCCAGCAGCTTACACGGGGGCGAGCAGTACGTC.

The CDR3: CASSQSRRGQGSNNEQFF. Written as DNA, the CDR3 is TGCGCCAGCAGTCAATCCCGGAGGGGGCAGGGGAGCAACAATGAGCAGTTCTTC. J is TRBJ2-1 and V is TRBV23-1, with a tentative D call TRBD1 (7 bases). TRBV23-1 is reported as an ORF; its role is uncertain. Trimming took 0 bases from V and 5 from J, leaving 20 bases between them. The CDR3 length is 18 residues.

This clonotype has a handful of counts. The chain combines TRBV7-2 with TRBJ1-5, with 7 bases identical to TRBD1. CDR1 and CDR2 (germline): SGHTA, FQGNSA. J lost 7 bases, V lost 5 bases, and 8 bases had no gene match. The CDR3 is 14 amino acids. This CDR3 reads CASSPTGPNQPQHF. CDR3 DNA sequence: TGTGCCAGCAGCCCGACAGGGCCAAACCAGCCCCAGCATTTT.

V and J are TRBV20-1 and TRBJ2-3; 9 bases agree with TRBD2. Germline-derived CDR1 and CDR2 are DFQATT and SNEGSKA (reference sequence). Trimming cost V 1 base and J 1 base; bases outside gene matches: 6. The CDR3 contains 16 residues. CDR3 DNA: TGCAGTGCTAGAGCTCCCCAGCGGGGGGGCACAGATACGCAGTATTTT. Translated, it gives CSARAPQRGGTDTQYF.

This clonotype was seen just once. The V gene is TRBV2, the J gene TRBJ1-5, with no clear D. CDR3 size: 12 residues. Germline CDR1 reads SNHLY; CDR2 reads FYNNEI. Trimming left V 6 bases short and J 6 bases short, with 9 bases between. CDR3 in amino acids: CASRAEAQPQHF. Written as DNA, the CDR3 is TGTGCCAGCAGAGCAGAGGCTCAGCCCCAGCATTTT.

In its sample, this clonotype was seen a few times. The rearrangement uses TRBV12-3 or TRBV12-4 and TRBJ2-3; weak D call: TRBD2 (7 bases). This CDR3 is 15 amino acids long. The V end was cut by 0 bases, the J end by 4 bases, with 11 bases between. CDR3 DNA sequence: TGTGCCAGCAGTTTAGCGGGGGGGCCTGCAGATACGCAGTATTTT. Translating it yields CASSLAGGPADTQYF.

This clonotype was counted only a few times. The CDR3: CASSQGGAVGGEQFF. CDR3 coding DNA: TGTGCCAGCAGCCAGGGTGGGGCCGTCGGTGGTGAGCAGTTCTTC. This chain connects TRBV4-2 to TRBJ2-1; possibly TRBD1 for D (5 bases). The CDR3 has 15 amino acids. Germline V gene lookup returns CDR1 LGHNA and CDR2 YNFKEQ. Between the trimmed V and J ends, which lost 3 bases and 9 bases, there was a span of 18 bases.

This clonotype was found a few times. CDR3 sequence reads: CASSPVMRGTEQYF. DNA for the CDR3: TGCGCCAGCAGCCCCGTCATGAGGGGAACAGAGCAGTACTTC. The rearrangement uses TRBV5-1 and TRBJ2-7; D possibly matches TRBD1 or TRBD2 (5 bases each). This CDR3 is built from 14 residues. The V gene lost 4 bases and the J gene lost 7 bases, with 18 bases spanning the gap. Germline V lookup: CDR1 SGHRS, CDR2 YFSETQ.

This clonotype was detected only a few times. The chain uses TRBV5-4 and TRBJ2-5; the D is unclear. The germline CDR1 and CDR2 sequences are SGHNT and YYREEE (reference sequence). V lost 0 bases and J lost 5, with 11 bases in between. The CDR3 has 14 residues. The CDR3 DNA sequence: TGTGCCAGCAGCTTGGCCCTTAGCAAGGAGACCCAGTACTTC. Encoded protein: CASSLALSKETQYF.

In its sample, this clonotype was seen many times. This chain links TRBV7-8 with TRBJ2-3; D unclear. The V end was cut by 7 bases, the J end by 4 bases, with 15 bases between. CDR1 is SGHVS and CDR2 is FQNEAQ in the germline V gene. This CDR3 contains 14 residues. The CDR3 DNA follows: TGTGCCAGCACCAAGTATCGCTTGCCAGATACGCAGTATTTT. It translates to CASTKYRLPDTQYF.